This TCR beta chain was documented in a study of blood T cell repertoires in COVID-19 (TCRdb year 2020). Regarding the study in general: Samples from collaborators originated in the United States, Italy and Spain and spanned both the acute and convalescent phases of COVID-19. The prospective study material was composed of cDNA or gDNA derived from T cells, B-cell-depleted T cells, or PBMCs. Deeply sampled blood TCRbeta repertoires from subjects exposed to, actively infected with, or recovered from COVID-19 were included in the dataset. The repertoires were released in a freely available public database intended as a resource for research on the immune response to SARS-CoV-2. Samples came from the ongoing ImmuneRACE study (first 160 participants) plus 1,254 subjects from 6 global collaborators. Nearly every sample came with metadata listing a de-identified subject ID, COVID-19 status, age in years and sex. HLA class I and class II types, where available, came from metadata supplied by the sample provider rather than from assay-based typing.

TCRbeta CDR3 regions were amplified from genomic DNA by means of the immunoSEQ Assay, a bias-controlled multiplex PCR. The authors processed their data as follows. The number of nucleated cells in each sample was estimated from the amplification of reference gene primers within the assay. To quantify the absolute abundance of each unique TCRbeta CDR3 rearrangement, sequence reads were collapsed and filtered. For each sample, productive Simpson clonality was calculated by taking the square root of Simpson's diversity index across productive rearrangements. TCRdb took this table from immuneACCESS and kept in-frame rearrangements with V and J called. Such tables lack part of the clones; where checked against another copy, unresolved V genes explain under half of the gap, and the rest is unexplained. That table supplies the V and J calls and clone size; D and trimming were determined from the DNA. This sample is represented by roughly 130,000 clones; over 75% of them were singletons. The top ten clones comprise 4.5% of the sample.

Whole blood was collected in K2EDTA tubes by collaborating institutions according to the institutions' own protocols. Collaborator samples were shipped for TCRbeta analysis as frozen whole blood, isolated PBMCs, or DNA extracted from either sample type. Results and caveats for the whole study, not just this receptor: How much clinical and demographic metadata was included differed by source and by participant, and the metadata was provided uncurated.

Concerning this clone itself: This receptor's antigen is unknown. No base quality values were provided; no much bigger clone lies one nucleotide off.

Spanning cysteine to phenylalanine, the CDR3 consists of 16 amino acids. Left in the record is the CDR3 DNA by itself, 48 bases read in frame from the first base. For CDR1 and CDR2, the germline V gene lists SGHRS and YFSETQ. The trim is 2 bases for V and 0 bases for J, with a gap of 11 bases between the germline ends. This receptor was identified in a woman aged 70-85 years with acute or convalescent COVID-19. The source material was peripheral blood. The chain was built from TRBV5-1 and TRBJ2-2, with no D gene named confidently. The nucleotide sequence is TGCGCCAGCAGCTTCCTGACATCAGCGAACACCGGGGAGCTGTTTTTT. The resulting protein is CASSFLTSANTGELFF.